One sample yielded the 15 T cell receptor beta chains listed below, sequenced in a study of post-analysis software for immune sequencing data. The antigens of these receptors remain unknown. Points from the study as a whole: Comparison of patients with controls showed 4 to 6 TRBV segments more frequent in patients, TRBV5-6, TRBV5-1 and TRBV20-1 among them.

Unique-molecular-identifier-tagged TCR beta cDNA libraries were used. From the PCR reads, TCRdb called clonotypes with MiXCR, one entry per CDR3 protein. This repertoire shows approximately 660,000 distinct CDR3 sequences, over 45% found once; its top ten account for about 11%. Input material: blood. The source of these receptors is a girl aged 2 to 10 with multiple sclerosis.

CDR3 residues: CSVHDGVGNNEQFF. In nucleotides, the CDR3 is TGCAGCGTTCACGACGGGGTAGGGAACAATGAGCAGTTCTTC. The V gene is TRBV29-1, the J gene TRBJ2-1; maybe TRBD2 (5 bases). The CDR3 consists of 14 residues. Trimming took 5 bases from V and 5 from J, leaving 16 bases between them. Germline V CDR1 and CDR2: SQVTM, ANQGSEA.

The chain is built from TRBV5-1 and TRBJ2-7; TRBD1 matches 8 bases. Germline trimming cut 2 bases from V and 3 bases from J; bases unmatched to any gene: 4. CDR3 size: 14 residues. Germline lookup yields CDR1 SGHRS and CDR2 YFSETQ. CDR3 DNA sequence: TGCGCCAGCAGCTTACGCGGACAGGGCTACGAGCAGTACTTC. This encodes CASSLRGQGYEQYF.

Only a few counts were recorded for this clonotype. This chain links TRBV20-1 with TRBJ1-1; 7 nucleotides line up with TRBD1. The V segment lost 5 bases and the J segment 4 bases; nucleotides outside the gene matches: 7. The CDR3 extends over 13 amino acids. Looked up from germline, CDR1 is DFQATT and CDR2 is SNEGSKA (reference sequence). CDR3 residues: CSADLAGGTEAFF. The DNA for the CDR3 is TGCAGTGCTGATCTGGCAGGGGGCACTGAAGCTTTCTTT.

V is TRBV27 and J is TRBJ1-2; D is ambiguous. The length of the CDR3 is 13 residues. Trimming removed 5 bases at V and 2 bases at J, with 9 bases between. CDR1 MNHEY and CDR2 SMNVEV come from the germline V gene (reference sequence). CDR3 sequence reads: CASSRSENYGYTF. The CDR3 DNA follows: TGTGCCAGCAGTCGAAGTGAAAACTATGGCTACACCTTC.

This clonotype was observed a handful of times. The CDR3 bases are TGCAGCGTTGCAACCGGACGACTAGCCGATACGCAGTATTTT. This sequence encodes CSVATGRLADTQYF. The chain uses TRBV29-1 and TRBJ2-3; 7 bases are a match to TRBD2. Germline trimming cut 4 bases from V and 6 bases from J; bases unmatched to any gene: 10. Germline values: CDR1 SQVTM, CDR2 ANQGSEA. This CDR3 is built from 14 residues.

This chain uses TRBV12-3 or TRBV12-4 with TRBJ1-2; a weak D match, TRBD1 (6 bases). The CDR3 is 15 amino acids. With 5 bases removed from V and 0 bases from J, the gap between germline ends came to 13 bases. The CDR3 protein is CASSLWTDPNYGYTF. The CDR3 DNA sequence: TGTGCCAGCAGTCTCTGGACAGATCCTAACTATGGCTACACCTTC.

The chain carries TRBV9 and TRBJ2-3; tentative D call: TRBD2 (5 bases). V lost 4 bases and J lost 2, with 11 bases in between. The CDR3 extends over 14 amino acids. Germline lookup yields CDR1 SGDLS and CDR2 YYNGEE. In DNA, the CDR3 is TGTGCCAGCAGCATCGGACTTGACACAGATACGCAGTATTTT. Translated: CASSIGLDTDTQYF.

V usage is TRBV20-1 and J usage is TRBJ1-1; 8 positions agree with TRBD1. The ends lost 4 bases at V and 0 bases at J; junction bases unmatched: 16. Germline lookup yields CDR1 DFQATT and CDR2 SNEGSKA (reference sequence). The CDR3 spans 18 residues. CDR3 DNA: TGCAGTGCTAAACAACGAGGACAGGGCGGGGGACTGAACACTGAAGCTTTCTTT. Translated, it gives CSAKQRGQGGGLNTEAFF.

The chain joins TRBV12-3 or TRBV12-4 to TRBJ2-4; tentatively, D is TRBD2 (5 bases). The CDR3 totals 14 residues. V shed 0 bases and J shed 9 bases, with 12 bases lying between them. The CDR3 bases are TGTGCCAGCAGTTTAGCGGCGGGCTTCGCCATTCAGTACTTC. Encoded protein: CASSLAAGFAIQYF.

The chain employs TRBV10-2 and TRBJ2-3; no definite D call. Germline loops: CDR1 WSHSY, CDR2 SAAADI. The germline V and J ends were trimmed by 3 bases and 3 bases, with 10 bases remaining between them. The CDR3 is 14 amino acids. In DNA form, the CDR3 reads TGCGCCAGCAGTGACCTTGCTACGACAGATACGCAGTATTTT. It codes for CASSDLATTDTQYF.

The chain carries TRBV12-3 or TRBV12-4 and TRBJ1-1; D is possibly TRBD1 (6 bases). The CDR3 spans 11 residues. Trimming shortened V by 3 bases and J by 11 bases, and 10 bases separated the two germline ends. CDR3 region: CASSFRDTAFF. The CDR3 DNA sequence: TGTGCCAGCAGTTTCCGGGACACCGCTTTCTTT.

The chain has TRBV20-1 and TRBJ2-3; D not certain. CDR1 and CDR2 from the germline V gene are DFQATT and SNEGSKA (reference sequence). CDR3 size: 14 residues. The V gene lost 3 bases and the J gene lost 3 bases, with 13 bases spanning the gap. The CDR3 DNA reads TGCAGTGCTAGTTTTCGGTTACTAACAGATACGCAGTATTTT. Encoded protein: CSASFRLLTDTQYF.

A remark on this clonotype: The germline gene is not matched at one end of the junction; a read error may be the cause. V is TRBV7-9 and J is TRBJ1-2, with D tentatively TRBD1 (5 bases). This CDR3 has 15 amino acids. CDR1 and CDR2 from the germline V gene are SEHNR and FQNEAQ (reference sequence). CDR3 sequence: CACSQVRDQGYGYTF. The CDR3 nucleotides read TGTGCCTGCAGCCAAGTCCGGGATCAGGGCTATGGCTACACCTTC.

This chain uses TRBV7-2 with TRBJ2-5; possible D gene TRBD2, 6 bases. The germline V gene has CDR1 SGHTA and CDR2 FQGNSA. The length of the CDR3 is 12 residues. V was clipped by 4 bases and J by 7 bases, with 10 bases between them. The CDR3 sequence: CASSSPEGTQYF. The CDR3 coding sequence is TGTGCCAGCAGCTCCCCGGAGGGGACCCAGTACTTC. Full variable domain (outside the CDR3, taken from reference TRBV7-2 and TRBJ2-5): GAGVSQSPSNKVTEKGKDVELRCDPISGHTALYWYRQSLGQGLEFLIYFQGNSAPDKSGLPSDRFSAERTGGSVSTLTIQRTQQEDSAVYLCASSSPEGTQYFGPGTRLLVL.

This chain uses TRBV5-1 with TRBJ2-7; D is possibly TRBD2 (6 bases). The CDR3 runs to 14 residues. V gave up 2 bases and J gave up 2 bases, with 11 bases separating them. Per germline, CDR1 SGHRS and CDR2 YFSETQ. The CDR3 here is CASSLPSEAYEQYF. Here the CDR3 DNA reads TGCGCCAGCAGCTTACCTAGCGAGGCCTACGAGCAGTACTTC.